This passage covers 21 T cell receptor beta chains from one sample sequenced in a study of T cell repertoires in cytomegalovirus infection. These TCRs' antigens remain unknown. TCRdb independently ran MiXCR on the reads; one entry per CDR3 protein. The table shows about 330,000 distinct CDR3 sequences, with about a third occurring only once. The sequenced sample was cultured PBMCs, obtained from culture after CMV antigen stimulation. These receptors originate from a human donor in good health (CMV status not recorded). Some clones in this sample may be carry-over from other donors' samples.

This clonotype was counted many times. This chain links TRBV7-2 with TRBJ2-5, with TRBD1 identical over 8 bases. Trimming cost V 5 bases and J 4 bases; bases outside gene matches: 6. The V gene's germline CDR1 is SGHTA and CDR2 FQGNSA. This CDR3 is 14 amino acids long. The CDR3 region has the DNA TGTGCCAGCAGCGATGGACAGGGAACAGAGACCCAGTACTTC. It is translated as CASSDGQGTETQYF.

CDR3 sequence reads: CAISGRTSGTTDTQYF. DNA of the CDR3: TGTGCCATCAGTGGCAGGACTAGCGGGACTACAGATACGCAGTATTTT. The chain combines TRBV10-3 with TRBJ2-3; 12 positions match TRBD2. CDR1 is ENHRY and CDR2 is SYGVKD in the germline V gene. The J segment lost 3 bases and the V segment lost 4 bases, leaving 5 bases of the junction unmatched. The CDR3 sequence is 16 residues long.

V gene TRBV10-3 combines with J gene TRBJ2-2; 8 bases are a match to TRBD1. CDR1 is ENHRY, CDR2 SYGVKD, per germline. This CDR3 is built from 14 residues. J was trimmed by 7 bases and V by 8 bases; bases with no gene match: 9. The CDR3: CAIQEAGGSGELFF. As DNA, the CDR3 is TGTGCCATCCAGGAGGCAGGGGGCAGCGGGGAGCTGTTTTTT.

V is TRBV19 and J is TRBJ1-5; a possible D gene is TRBD1 (5 bases). Germline loops: CDR1 LNHDA, CDR2 SQIVND (reference sequence). This CDR3 contains 15 residues. V was trimmed by 8 bases and J by 2 bases, leaving 16 bases between them. In DNA, the CDR3 is TGTGCCAGTCAGGACATAATGCGGGGCAATCAGCCCCAGCATTTT. This sequence encodes CASQDIMRGNQPQHF.

This clonotype has a handful of counts. This chain links TRBV6-6 with TRBJ1-1; TRBD1 matches at 10 bases. V lost 7 bases, J lost 4 bases, and 9 bases stayed unmatched. The CDR3 is 15 residues long. CDR1 is MNHNY, CDR2 SVGAGI, per germline (reference sequence). The CDR3, as DNA: TGTGCCAGCACTATACCGGGACAGGGGACCACTGAAGCTTTCTTT. Residues: CASTIPGQGTTEAFF.

This clonotype was seen a few times. V gene TRBV6-2 or TRBV6-3 combines with J gene TRBJ1-1, with D perhaps matching TRBD1 (6 bases). Trimming cost V 10 bases and J 5 bases, with 17 bases left between them. The CDR3 has 13 residues. The germline V gene has CDR1 MNHEY and CDR2 SVGEGT. This chain's CDR3 is CAISTGRWTEAFF. The CDR3 DNA follows: TGTGCCATCTCGACAGGAAGGTGGACTGAAGCTTTCTTT.

This clonotype came up a few times. The CDR3 region has the DNA TGTGCCAGCAGTGAGATCTTAGCGGGGTACGGCACAGATACGCAGTATTTT. It specifies CASSEILAGYGTDTQYF. The gene calls are TRBV6-1 and TRBJ2-3, with TRBD2 identical over 8 bases. CDR3 size: 17 residues. J lost 1 base, V lost 3 bases, and 9 bases had no gene match. CDR1 is MNHNS and CDR2 is SASEGT in the germline V gene.

This chain joins TRBV11-3 and TRBJ2-2; the match to TRBD2 covers 9 bases. Germline V lookup: CDR1 SGHNT, CDR2 YENEEA. This CDR3 contains 19 residues. The V and J ends lost 5 bases and 1 base, in that order; junction bases with no gene match: 14. CDR3 bases: TGTGCCAGCAGCCCGACCACCCTTTCTAGCGGGGAGAACACCGGGGAGCTGTTTTTT. Its translation is CASSPTTLSSGENTGELFF. Supplemented by reference TRBV11-3 and TRBJ2-2, the full variable domain reads EAGVVQSPRYKIIEKKQPVAFWCNPISGHNTLYWYLQNLGQGPELLIRYENEEAVDDSQLPKDRFSAERLKGVDSTLKIQPAELGDSAVYLCASSPTTLSSGENTGELFFGEGSRLTVL.

The chain is built from TRBV27 and TRBJ2-5, with TRBD2 matching 15 bases. Germline-derived CDR1 and CDR2 are MNHEY and SMNVEV (reference sequence). The CDR3 is 17 amino acids. Trimming at V came to 2 bases and at J to 3 bases, leaving 4 bases not matched to a gene. This chain's CDR3 is CASSLRTSGRGEETQYF. DNA of the CDR3: TGTGCCAGCAGTTTAAGGACTAGCGGGAGGGGAGAAGAGACCCAGTACTTC.

This clonotype has more than one count but fewer than ten. The rearrangement uses TRBV7-6 and TRBJ2-5; D is uncertain. From germline, CDR1 is SGHVS and CDR2 FNYEAQ. V gave up 4 bases and J gave up 2 bases, with 5 bases separating them. The CDR3 contains 12 residues. CDR3 DNA sequence: TGTGCCAGCAGCTACAATCAAGAGACCCAGTACTTC. Protein: CASSYNQETQYF.

There are many counts of this clonotype. The chain joins TRBV20-1 to TRBJ2-5; 10 positions agree with TRBD2. The CDR3 has 16 amino acids. Germline CDR1 reads DFQATT; CDR2 reads SNEGSKA (reference sequence). Losses at the gene ends were 1 base for V and 0 bases for J; bases not matched to a gene: 5. CDR3 DNA: TGCAGTGCTAGAGCCGCACTAGCGGGAAACCAAGAGACCCAGTACTTC. This codes for CSARAALAGNQETQYF.

This clonotype was seen once. The gene calls are TRBV30 and TRBJ2-1, with 12 bases identical to TRBD1. V trimming: 2 bases; J trimming: 8 bases; junction bases outside the gene matches: 4. The CDR3 contains 14 residues. Germline V gene data show CDR1 as GTSNPN and CDR2 as SVGIG (reference sequence). CDR3 in DNA: TGTGCCTGGAGTCCGGGACAGGGGGCCGATGAGCAGTTCTTC. It encodes CAWSPGQGADEQFF.

In nucleotides, the CDR3 is TGTGCCAGCAGTGATGCTATGATAGATGAAAAACTGTTTTTT. Translation: CASSDAMIDEKLFF. V is TRBV25-1 and J is TRBJ1-4, with D unclear. Germline V CDR1 and CDR2: MGHDK, SYGVNS. V lost 3 bases, J lost 6 bases, and 11 bases lay in between. The CDR3 runs 14 residues.

J is TRBJ2-1 and V is TRBV6-2 or TRBV6-3; perhaps TRBD2 as D (6 bases). This CDR3 has 14 residues. Trimming stripped 2 bases from V and 6 bases from J, with 11 bases between. CDR1 MNHEY and CDR2 SVGEGT come from the germline V gene. The CDR3 sequence is CASSYRGKGNEQFF. The CDR3 DNA reads as TGTGCCAGCAGTTACCGCGGGAAGGGCAATGAGCAGTTCTTC.

A few counts support this clonotype. V gene TRBV6-6 combines with J gene TRBJ2-1, with 10 bases fitting TRBD2. The CDR3 totals 22 residues. Germline V gene data show CDR1 as MNHNY and CDR2 as SVGAGI (reference sequence). V lost 0 bases, J lost 9 bases, and 26 bases stayed unmatched. CDR3 region: CASSYSKRGQGSTSGPYVEQFF. CDR3 sequence (DNA): TGTGCCAGCAGTTACTCGAAAAGAGGACAGGGTTCGACTAGCGGGCCGTATGTTGAGCAGTTCTTC.

V and J are TRBV4-3 and TRBJ1-1; D is unclear. The CDR3 consists of 14 residues. V lost 4 bases, J lost 2 bases, and 11 bases lay in between. Germline V CDR1 and CDR2: LGHNA, YSLEER. In nucleotides, the CDR3 is TGCGCCAGCAGCCTCCTCCCGGGAAACACTGAAGCTTTCTTT. Amino acid sequence: CASSLLPGNTEAFF.

Only a few counts were recorded for this clonotype. This CDR3 reads CASTLGGPGGELFF. The DNA for the CDR3 is TGTGCCAGCACCCTCGGAGGGCCGGGCGGGGAGCTGTTTTTT. This chain links TRBV7-8 with TRBJ2-2; D perhaps matches TRBD2 (6 bases). The CDR3 covers 14 residues. The V end was cut by 7 bases, the J end by 7 bases, with 16 bases between. Germline CDR1 SGHVS, CDR2 FQNEAQ.

This chain connects TRBV28 to TRBJ2-5, with 10 positions matching TRBD1. Looked up from germline, CDR1 is MDHEN and CDR2 is SYDVKM. The CDR3 contains 18 residues. V was pared by 6 bases and J by 6 bases, with 19 bases of the junction left unmatched. CDR3 loop: CASRTPGQGIIGVKTQYF. The DNA for the CDR3 is TGTGCCAGCAGAACGCCGGGACAGGGGATTATTGGAGTGAAGACCCAGTACTTC.

There are a few counts of this clonotype. This chain uses TRBV7-2 with TRBJ2-3; D gene ambiguous. This CDR3 is built from 13 residues. Germline V gives CDR1 SGHTA, CDR2 FQGNSA. With 5 bases removed from V and 4 bases from J, the gap between germline ends came to 10 bases. The CDR3 sequence: CASSPRIPDTQYF. CDR3 DNA sequence: TGTGCCAGCAGCCCCCGCATCCCAGATACGCAGTATTTT.

This clonotype was counted between two and nine times. CDR3 bases: TGTGCCAGCAGCTTTTCTGGGACAGGGGGCTCCTATAATTCACCCCTCCACTTT. This codes for CASSFSGTGGSYNSPLHF. The gene calls are TRBV7-2 and TRBJ1-6; TRBD1 agrees at 11 bases. The V gene end was trimmed by 3 bases and the J gene end by 0 bases; junction bases not matched to a gene: 4. The CDR3 is 18 amino acids. Germline CDR1 reads SGHTA; CDR2 reads FQGNSA. Filled out from reference TRBV7-2 and TRBJ1-6, the complete variable domain reads GAGVSQSPSNKVTEKGKDVELRCDPISGHTALYWYRQSLGQGLEFLIYFQGNSAPDKSGLPSDRFSAERTGGSVSTLTIQRTQQEDSAVYLCASSFSGTGGSYNSPLHFGNGTRLTVT.

The genes are TRBV7-9 and TRBJ1-1, with a weak D call TRBD1 (6 bases). The CDR3 is 15 amino acids. Germline CDR1 and CDR2: SEHNR and FQNEAQ (reference sequence). The V end lost 4 bases, the J end lost 5 bases, and 17 bases lay between the germline ends. DNA for the CDR3: TGTGCCAGCAGCTCAGAAGAGGGGGTCTCGACTGAAGCTTTCTTT. Encoded protein: CASSSEEGVSTEAFF.